These 32 T cell receptor beta chains originate from one sample sequenced in a study of beta chain features in type 1 diabetes. The study reverse transcribed the entire isolated RNA, so it sequenced expressed TCRB transcripts. The assay was immunoSEQ multiplex PCR, and TCRdb's table has in-frame clones only and misses some. Among 150,000 or so clones listed, about 10% were seen once. Specimen: central memory CD4+ T cells from blood. Receptor source: a man between 18 and 29 years old in good health.

This clone was counted a few times. The chain recombines TRBV4-1 with TRBJ2-7; tentatively, D is TRBD2 (7 bases). The CDR3 is 15 amino acids. V gave up 1 base and J gave up 3 bases, with 13 bases separating them. Per the germline V gene, CDR1 is MGHRA and CDR2 is YSYEKL. CDR3 region: CASSQGRGGGYEQYF. The CDR3 nucleotides read TGCGCCAGCAGCCAAGGGCGGGGAGGGGGCTACGAGCAGTACTTC.

The chain carries TRBV11-2 and TRBJ2-6; D call uncertain. Germline V gene lookup returns CDR1 SGHAT and CDR2 FQNNGV. The CDR3 runs 15 residues. The V gene lost 2 bases and the J gene lost 0 bases, with 5 bases spanning the gap. In nucleotides, the CDR3 is TGTGCCAGCAGCTTAATCAGCTCTGGGGCCAACGTCCTGACTTTC. It yields the protein CASSLISSGANVLTF. Full variable domain (rest looked up from reference TRBV11-2 and TRBJ2-6): EAGVAQSPRYKIIEKRQSVAFWCNPISGHATLYWYQQILGQGPKLLIQFQNNGVVDDSQLPKDRFSAERLKGVDSTLKIQPAKLEDSAVYLCASSLISSGANVLTFGAGSRLTVL.

The V gene is TRBV5-4, the J gene TRBJ2-2; 9 nucleotides line up with TRBD1. The CDR3 length is 17 residues. In germline, CDR1 is SGHNT, CDR2 YYREEE (reference sequence). Trimming at V came to 5 bases and at J to 2 bases, leaving 10 bases not matched to a gene. This CDR3 reads CASRRTTGGGNTGELFF. The CDR3 DNA follows: TGTGCCAGCAGGCGGACGACAGGGGGTGGTAACACCGGGGAGCTGTTTTTT.

This clone has only a few counts. This chain connects TRBV4-2 to TRBJ1-6; D is uncertain. In germline, CDR1 is LGHNA, CDR2 YNFKEQ. Trimming cost V 0 bases and J 12 bases, with 9 bases left between them. This CDR3 spans 13 amino acids. The CDR3 DNA sequence: TGTGCCAGCAGCCAAGATCTCACCGGACCCCTCCACTTT. Translated, it gives CASSQDLTGPLHF.

This clone was observed a few times. The J gene is TRBJ1-2, the V gene TRBV7-8; D remains ambiguous. Germline CDR1 SGHVS, CDR2 FQNEAQ. V lost 0 bases to trimming and J lost 1 base, with 9 bases between them. The CDR3 has 15 amino acids. CDR3 DNA: TGTGCCAGCAGCTTAGCGTCCGGGGTTAACTATGGCTACACCTTC. It yields the protein CASSLASGVNYGYTF. Supplemented by reference TRBV7-8 and TRBJ1-2, the full variable domain reads GAGVSQSPRYKVAKRGQDVALRCDPISGHVSLFWYQQALGQGPEFLTYFQNEAQLDKSGLPSDRFFAERPEGSVSTLKIQRTQQEDSAVYLCASSLASGVNYGYTFGSGTRLTVV.

CDR3 amino acids: CASSQGEASGNQPQHF. For the CDR3, the DNA is TGTGCCAGCAGTCAGGGGGAGGCATCGGGTAATCAGCCCCAGCATTTT. The chain has TRBV2 and TRBJ1-5; 7 nucleotides align to TRBD1. Trimming took 5 bases from V and 4 from J; bases not matched to a gene: 11. The CDR3 length is 16 residues. Germline loops: CDR1 SNHLY, CDR2 FYNNEI.

This clone has only a few counts. The chain couples TRBV6-5 to TRBJ2-7, with D possibly being TRBD1 (5 bases). The germline V gene encodes CDR1 MNHEY and CDR2 SVGAGI. V was pared by 5 bases and J by 3 bases, with 14 bases between. There are 14 residues in the CDR3. The CDR3 DNA reads as TGTGCCAGCAGTACCACAGGTGGTGGCTACGAGCAGTACTTC. It codes for CASSTTGGGYEQYF.

The chain recombines TRBV5-6 with TRBJ1-6; no firm D call. The CDR3 covers 12 residues. CDR1 SGHDT and CDR2 YYEEEE come from the germline V gene. Trimming shortened V by 2 bases and J by 10 bases, and 7 bases separated the two germline ends. The CDR3 DNA sequence: TGTGCCAGCAGCTTAACCGAGTCACCCCTCCACTTT. Translation: CASSLTESPLHF.

This clone was recorded a few times. J is TRBJ2-5 and V is TRBV11-2; TRBD1 matches 7 bases. This CDR3 comprises 14 residues. The germline gives CDR1 SGHAT, CDR2 FQNNGV. V shed 5 bases and J 5 bases; nucleotides not matched to a gene: 8. This chain's CDR3 is CASSEQGPLETQYF. CDR3 coding DNA: TGTGCCAGCAGCGAACAGGGGCCTTTGGAGACCCAGTACTTC.

The chain combines TRBV14 with TRBJ1-6, with a weak D call TRBD1 (6 bases). This CDR3 contains 13 residues. The germline gives CDR1 SGHDN, CDR2 FVKESK. The V end lost 8 bases, the J end lost 6 bases, and 11 bases lay between the germline ends. For the CDR3, the DNA is TGTGCCAGCGGTGGACAGCTTAATTCACCCCTCCACTTT. This gives the protein CASGGQLNSPLHF.

The chain recombines TRBV6-5 with TRBJ1-2, with 8 nucleotides matching TRBD1. CDR3 length equals 14 residues. V trimming: 5 bases; J trimming: 6 bases; junction bases outside the gene matches: 8. Per the germline V gene, CDR1 is MNHEY and CDR2 is SVGAGI. As DNA, the CDR3 is TGTGCCAGCAGTGGCCAGGGGGCTGGGCATGGCTACACCTTC. It encodes CASSGQGAGHGYTF.

This clone has more than one count but fewer than ten. V gene TRBV7-2 combines with J gene TRBJ2-1, with 8 bases fitting TRBD1. This CDR3 spans 16 amino acids. Germline loops: CDR1 SGHTA, CDR2 FQGNSA. Germline trimming cut 1 base from V and 4 bases from J; bases unmatched to any gene: 6. The CDR3 reads CASSLGYGQGYNEQFF. Here the CDR3 DNA reads TGTGCCAGCAGCTTAGGGTACGGACAGGGTTACAATGAGCAGTTCTTC.

This clone was detected a few times. V is TRBV6-5 and J is TRBJ1-2; possibly TRBD1 for D (5 bases). The germline V gene encodes CDR1 MNHEY and CDR2 SVGAGI. Trimming cost V 5 bases and J 4 bases, with 11 bases left between them. The length of the CDR3 is 13 residues. Written as DNA, the CDR3 is TGTGCCAGCAGTGGAGGGACGAGCTATGGCTACACCTTC. Encoded protein: CASSGGTSYGYTF.

This clone was observed at least ten times. This chain links TRBV29-1 with TRBJ2-5, with unresolved D. This CDR3 is 11 amino acids long. Trimming took off 6 bases at V and 4 bases at J, with 9 bases between the two ends. Germline CDR1 is SQVTM and CDR2 is ANQGSEA. The CDR3, as DNA: TGCAGCGTCTATGAGTCAGAGACCCAGTACTTC. It is translated as CSVYESETQYF.

This clone was detected many times. The genes are TRBV30 and TRBJ2-5; 9 bases agree with TRBD2. CDR1 GTSNPN and CDR2 SVGIG come from the germline V gene (reference sequence). The CDR3 totals 15 residues. V shed 3 bases and J 5 bases; nucleotides not matched to a gene: 10. The CDR3 nucleotides read TGTGCCTGGAGCGTGGCTAGCGGGGCCCGGGAGACCCAGTACTTC. Amino acid sequence: CAWSVASGARETQYF.

This sequence joins TRBV6-5 and TRBJ2-7; TRBD1 agrees at 8 bases. The V gene's germline CDR1 is MNHEY and CDR2 SVGAGI. The V and J ends lost 5 bases and 5 bases, in that order; junction bases with no gene match: 11. The CDR3 covers 15 residues. The CDR3 bases are TGTGCCAGCAGTAGTCGCCGGACAGGGAGAAACGAGCAGTACTTC. It is translated as CASSSRRTGRNEQYF.

This clone has only a few counts. The chain recombines TRBV6-5 with TRBJ1-2, with a weak D call TRBD1 (6 bases). This CDR3 is 14 amino acids long. V lost 2 bases, J lost 3 bases, and 10 bases lay in between. Germline CDR1 and CDR2: MNHEY and SVGAGI. For the CDR3, the DNA is TGTGCCAGCAGTTACCGGGACACTGACTATGGCTACACCTTC. Its protein is CASSYRDTDYGYTF.

Many counts were recorded for this clone. The CDR3 loop reads CASSGDSTETQYF. The CDR3 region has the DNA TGTGCCAGCAGCGGGGACAGCACGGAGACCCAGTACTTC. The chain uses TRBV5-4 and TRBJ2-5, with 7 bases lining up with TRBD1. V lost 4 bases and J lost 5; bases outside the gene matches: 5. Germline loops: CDR1 SGHNT, CDR2 YYREEE (reference sequence). This CDR3 comprises 13 residues.

This rearrangement joins TRBV7-2 to TRBJ2-7; 7 bases fit TRBD1. Per the germline V gene, CDR1 is SGHTA and CDR2 is FQGNSA. The CDR3 extends over 14 amino acids. J gave up 5 bases and V 5 bases, and 9 bases lay outside the gene matches. The CDR3 DNA reads TGTGCCAGCAGCCGACCGGGACAGTATCACGAGCAGTACTTC. Its translation is CASSRPGQYHEQYF. Together with reference TRBV7-2 and TRBJ2-7, the CDR3 gives the full variable domain: GAGVSQSPSNKVTEKGKDVELRCDPISGHTALYWYRQSLGQGLEFLIYFQGNSAPDKSGLPSDRFSAERTGGSVSTLTIQRTQQEDSAVYLCASSRPGQYHEQYFGPGTRLTVT.

The chain is built from TRBV10-3 and TRBJ1-5, with TRBD1 matching over 7 bases. Germline V gene sequence: CDR1 ENHRY, CDR2 SYGVKD. V gave up 4 bases and J gave up 6 bases; unmatched junction bases: 6. The CDR3 extends over 14 amino acids. CDR3 loop: CAISVGQEIQPQHF. The DNA of the CDR3 is TGTGCCATCAGTGTAGGACAGGAGATTCAGCCCCAGCATTTT.

This clone was picked up a small number of times. The chain uses TRBV7-7 and TRBJ2-1, with TRBD1 identical over 8 bases. Trimming cost V 0 bases and J 2 bases; bases outside gene matches: 9. Looked up from germline, CDR1 is SSHAT and CDR2 is FNYEAQ (reference sequence). The CDR3 is made up of 18 amino acids. CDR3 DNA sequence: TGTGCCAGCAGCTTAGCGACGGGACAGGCCGGAGCCTACAATGAGCAGTTCTTC. The encoded protein is CASSLATGQAGAYNEQFF.

In this sample, this clone turned up a few times. The chain has TRBV7-9 and TRBJ2-1, with a possible D match to TRBD2 (6 bases). V was shortened by 0 bases and J by 1 base, with 19 bases between the two germline ends. This CDR3 is built from 19 residues. CDR1 SEHNR and CDR2 FQNEAQ come from the germline V gene (reference sequence). CDR3: CASSLASGSFRISYNEQFF. The DNA for the CDR3 is TGTGCCAGCAGCTTAGCTAGCGGTTCATTTCGTATATCCTACAATGAGCAGTTCTTC.

This chain joins TRBV18 and TRBJ2-5; perhaps TRBD1 as D (5 bases). The CDR3 totals 16 residues. Looked up from germline, CDR1 is KGHSH and CDR2 is LQKENI. Trimming took off 1 base at V and 7 bases at J, with 19 bases between the two ends. CDR3 sequence (DNA): TGTGCCAGCTCACCACTGACAGAGCCCCCTATGGGGACCCAGTACTTC. Translated: CASSPLTEPPMGTQYF.

The rearrangement uses TRBV10-2 and TRBJ1-2, with D maybe TRBD1 (5 bases). Germline lookup yields CDR1 WSHSY and CDR2 SAAADI. The V end was cut by 2 bases, the J end by 2 bases, with 6 bases between. The CDR3 has 13 residues. In nucleotides, the CDR3 is TGCGCCAGCAGTGAGAAGGGGAACTATGGCTACACCTTC. This sequence encodes CASSEKGNYGYTF.

The rearrangement joins TRBV29-1 to TRBJ1-2; 9 bases are a match to TRBD1. This CDR3 contains 14 residues. Losses at the gene ends were 4 bases for V and 8 bases for J; bases not matched to a gene: 11. Germline CDR1 and CDR2: SQVTM and ANQGSEA. CDR3 nucleotide sequence: TGCAGCGTTGCCGGACCGGGACAGGGAGCAGGCTACACCTTC. Its protein product is CSVAGPGQGAGYTF.

The chain links TRBV7-9 to TRBJ2-7; the match to TRBD1 covers 7 bases. Trimming at V came to 5 bases and at J to 2 bases, leaving 6 bases not matched to a gene. This CDR3 region has 14 residues. The germline gives CDR1 SEHNR, CDR2 FQNEAQ (reference sequence). The CDR3 nucleotides are TGTGCCAGCAGCGGGGACAGCCTCGCCTACGAGCAGTACTTC. Its protein product is CASSGDSLAYEQYF.

The chain joins TRBV5-4 to TRBJ2-7, with 9 bases fitting TRBD1. The CDR3 extends over 16 amino acids. Germline trimming cut 0 bases from V and 4 bases from J; bases unmatched to any gene: 8. Germline V gene data show CDR1 as SGHNT and CDR2 as YYREEE (reference sequence). CDR3 amino acids: CASSLDPGQGGYEQYF. The CDR3 DNA sequence: TGTGCCAGCAGCTTGGACCCGGGACAGGGTGGATACGAGCAGTACTTC.

V and J are TRBV11-3 and TRBJ2-7, with 10 bases identical to TRBD1. V lost 5 bases, J lost 3 bases, and 4 bases stayed unmatched. Germline values: CDR1 SGHNT, CDR2 YENEEA. This CDR3 has 14 amino acids. The CDR3: CASSSRTGGYEQYF. CDR3 sequence (DNA): TGTGCCAGCAGCAGCCGGACAGGGGGCTACGAGCAGTACTTC. The entire variable domain, with the rest obtained from reference TRBV11-3 and TRBJ2-7, is as follows: EAGVVQSPRYKIIEKKQPVAFWCNPISGHNTLYWYLQNLGQGPELLIRYENEEAVDDSQLPKDRFSAERLKGVDSTLKIQPAELGDSAVYLCASSSRTGGYEQYFGPGTRLTVT.

The sample holds a few counts of this clone. The rearrangement links TRBV7-6 to TRBJ2-3; TRBD2 might be the D (6 bases). The V and J ends lost 5 bases and 4 bases respectively, with 16 bases between them. The V gene's germline CDR1 is SGHVS and CDR2 FNYEAQ. The CDR3 is 15 residues long. The CDR3 DNA is TGTGCCAGCAGCCCGGGACTCGGTGGCCCAGATACGCAGTATTTT. Protein: CASSPGLGGPDTQYF.

This clone has more than one count but fewer than ten. CDR3 nucleotide sequence: TGCGCCAGCAGTTTGGTGGAGGCCTCCTACAATGAGCAGTTCTTC. It is translated as CASSLVEASYNEQFF. The chain recombines TRBV4-1 with TRBJ2-1; a weak D match, TRBD2 (5 bases). CDR3 length: 15 residues. Germline CDR1 MGHRA, CDR2 YSYEKL. Trimming pared 6 bases from V and 0 bases from J, leaving 12 bases between.

This clone was recorded a few times. This chain joins TRBV14 and TRBJ2-7; 7 nucleotides agree with TRBD1. Trimming cost V 3 bases and J 3 bases; bases outside gene matches: 14. The CDR3 is 17 amino acids. From germline, CDR1 is SGHDN and CDR2 FVKESK. As DNA, the CDR3 is TGTGCCAGCAGCCAGGTCCCGGTCAACAGGGGTTACTACGAGCAGTACTTC. This gives the protein CASSQVPVNRGYYEQYF.

This chain connects TRBV9 to TRBJ1-5, with unresolved D. The V gene's germline CDR1 is SGDLS and CDR2 YYNGEE. The CDR3 has 13 amino acids. Trimming stripped 3 bases from V and 7 bases from J, with 11 bases between. CDR3 sequence: CASSAGREQPQHF. CDR3 nucleotide sequence: TGTGCCAGCAGCGCCGGGCGGGAGCAGCCCCAGCATTTT.